The next 14 T cell receptor beta chains were all read from a single sample in a study of cytomegalovirus exposure and HLA in healthy donors. Vbeta (60) and Jbeta (13) primers were used in the PCR. Here immunoSEQ multiplex PCR was the method, and the copy in TCRdb shows in-frame clones only, minus some. Of roughly 100,000 clones in the sample, over 60% were seen once. Sequencing was done on a sample of PBMCs. The receptors derive from a man in his 60s in good health and CMV-seropositive.

The rearrangement joins TRBV30 to TRBJ2-3; 7 bases match TRBD2. V was clipped by 3 bases and J by 1 base; unmatched bases: 1. The length of the CDR3 is 13 residues. Looked up from germline, CDR1 is GTSNPN and CDR2 is SVGIG (reference sequence). Here the CDR3 reads CAWRAGGTDTQYF. CDR3 coding DNA: TGTGCCTGGAGGGCGGGGGGCACAGATACGCAGTATTTT.

The chain is built from TRBV2 and TRBJ1-2; TRBD1 might be the D (6 bases). This CDR3 comprises 12 residues. Per the germline V gene, CDR1 is SNHLY and CDR2 is FYNNEI. Trimming cost V 4 bases and J 13 bases, with 16 bases left between them. The CDR3 DNA follows: TGTGCCAGCAGTGTGACAGGATCTTCGGGCACCTTC. Translating gives CASSVTGSSGTF.

The rearrangement uses TRBV14 and TRBJ2-6; weak D call: TRBD1 (5 bases). The V end was cut by 4 bases, the J end by 14 bases, with 18 bases between. Per germline, CDR1 SGHDN and CDR2 FVKESK. The CDR3 is 14 amino acids. CDR3 sequence: CASSPDSPPHLLTF. The CDR3 region has the DNA TGTGCCAGCAGCCCCGACAGCCCCCCCCACCTCCTGACTTTC.

This clone showed up just a few times. This chain links TRBV27 with TRBJ1-1, with 10 bases that match TRBD1. V lost 8 bases, J lost 3 bases, and 18 bases stayed unmatched. CDR1 and CDR2 from the germline V gene are MNHEY and SMNVEV (reference sequence). The CDR3 spans 18 residues. The CDR3 coding sequence is TGTGCCAGCGACAGGGGGCGAAAGGGGCTTCGGGCGGACACTGAAGCTTTCTTT. Encoded protein: CASDRGRKGLRADTEAFF.

This clone has a handful of counts. The rearrangement uses TRBV7-9 and TRBJ2-7; the D gene is possibly TRBD2 (5 bases). This CDR3 region has 17 residues. Deletions cut 0 bases from V and 4 bases from J, with 19 bases between. Germline loops: CDR1 SEHNR, CDR2 FQNEAQ (reference sequence). The CDR3 region has the DNA TGTGCCAGCAGCTTAGCGCCGGGGTCCCCGTCCCCGTACGAGCAGTACTTC. It translates to CASSLAPGSPSPYEQYF.

The chain links TRBV7-9 to TRBJ1-4, with 7 positions matching TRBD1. This CDR3 has 16 residues. J was trimmed by 5 bases and V by 1 base; bases with no gene match: 7. Germline V gene data show CDR1 as SEHNR and CDR2 as FQNEAQ (reference sequence). The CDR3 DNA follows: TGTGCCAGCAGCTTAGGATCGGGGACAGCAAATGAAAAACTGTTTTTT. Amino acid sequence: CASSLGSGTANEKLFF.

This sequence joins TRBV7-9 and TRBJ1-1, with 8 bases lining up with TRBD1. The CDR3 length is 14 residues. CDR1 SEHNR and CDR2 FQNEAQ come from the germline V gene (reference sequence). The V gene end was trimmed by 4 bases and the J gene end by 3 bases; junction bases not matched to a gene: 4. In DNA form, the CDR3 reads TGTGCCAGCAGCTCGGGACAGGTGCACACTGAAGCTTTCTTT. Translating gives CASSSGQVHTEAFF.

This chain links TRBV28 with TRBJ2-1, with TRBD1 matching 9 bases. This CDR3 is built from 18 residues. Per germline, CDR1 MDHEN and CDR2 SYDVKM. After removal of 4 bases from V and 0 bases from J, the junction contained 10 bases not matched to a gene. The CDR3 DNA is TGTGCCAGCAGTTCATGGGACAGGGCTAAACCCTCCTACAATGAGCAGTTCTTC. It yields the protein CASSSWDRAKPSYNEQFF.

CDR3 nucleotide sequence: TGTGCCAGCAGTCCCCCCCGAAGCTTGAACACTGAAGCTTTCTTT. Encoded protein: CASSPPRSLNTEAFF. The V and J genes are TRBV28 and TRBJ1-1; no reliable D call. The germline CDR1 and CDR2 sequences are MDHEN and SYDVKM. The CDR3 sequence is 15 residues long. V was cut by 5 bases and J by 0 bases, with 13 bases left in between.

This chain uses TRBV7-8 with TRBJ1-1, with D unclear. This CDR3 region has 13 residues. Germline V lookup: CDR1 SGHVS, CDR2 FQNEAQ. The V gene lost 2 bases and the J gene lost 6 bases, with 10 bases spanning the gap. The CDR3 region is CASSLKMQAEAFF. DNA for the CDR3: TGTGCCAGCAGCTTAAAAATGCAGGCTGAAGCTTTCTTT.

The chain joins TRBV5-1 to TRBJ1-4, with unresolved D. With 4 bases removed from V and 0 bases from J, the gap between germline ends came to 7 bases. Germline loops: CDR1 SGHRS, CDR2 YFSETQ. There are 14 residues in the CDR3. Here the CDR3 DNA reads TGCGCCAGCAGCCTCTCCGCAACTAATGAAAAACTGTTTTTT. Amino acid sequence: CASSLSATNEKLFF.

This clone was counted only a few times. The J gene is TRBJ2-7, the V gene TRBV6-5; 7 nucleotides match TRBD1. The CDR3 contains 12 residues. Germline V gene sequence: CDR1 MNHEY, CDR2 SVGAGI. V was clipped by 6 bases and J by 7 bases; unmatched bases: 6. CDR3 protein: CASSDRVWEQYF. The DNA for the CDR3 is TGTGCCAGCAGCGACAGGGTCTGGGAGCAGTACTTC.

This clone was observed a few times. This rearrangement joins TRBV6-1 to TRBJ1-3; perhaps TRBD1 as D (5 bases). The CDR3 sequence is 14 residues long. CDR1 and CDR2 (germline): MNHNS, SASEGT. The V end lost 7 bases, the J end lost 0 bases, and 10 bases lay between the germline ends. The CDR3 nucleotides are TGTGCCAGCACCGGGACTGACTCTGGAAACACCATATATTTT. Protein: CASTGTDSGNTIYF.

The chain is built from TRBV10-2 and TRBJ2-7; 8 bases map to TRBD1. Per the germline V gene, CDR1 is WSHSY and CDR2 is SAAADI. The CDR3 covers 15 residues. Trimming cost V 7 bases and J 6 bases; bases outside gene matches: 14. The CDR3 reads CASTAPPGQVSEQYF. The CDR3 DNA reads as TGCGCCAGCACCGCCCCACCGGGACAGGTGAGCGAGCAGTACTTC.